These 32 T cell receptor beta chains came from one sample sequenced in a study of cytomegalovirus exposure and HLA in healthy donors (dated by TCRdb to the late 2010s). The protocol used for the library was the immunoSEQ multiplex PCR assay. For the multiplex PCR, a mixture combining 60 forward primers for TCR Vbeta segments and 13 reverse primers for TCR Jbeta segments was used. TCRdb stores this immuneACCESS table with in-frame sequences only. Part of the clones is absent; in the studies checked, under half of the shortfall reflects unresolved V genes, and no reason is known for the rest. For this sample, the table gives about 200,000 clones. Less than 0.9% of the sample is in the top ten clones. The material sequenced was PBMCs. These receptors all stem from a boy aged 5-17 years in good health and CMV-seronegative.

The rearrangement links TRBV5-8 to TRBJ2-7; the D is unclear. Deletions cut 0 bases from V and 6 bases from J, with 7 bases between. From germline, CDR1 is SGHTS and CDR2 YDEGEE. The CDR3 runs to 12 residues. The CDR3 loop is CASSLVAGEQYF. CDR3 in DNA: TGTGCCAGCAGCTTGGTGGCAGGCGAGCAGTACTTC.

The gene calls are TRBV27 and TRBJ2-7; D is perhaps TRBD2 (5 bases). Germline V CDR1 and CDR2: MNHEY, SMNVEV (reference sequence). The CDR3 is made up of 14 amino acids. Trimming shortened V by 3 bases and J by 1 base, and 10 bases separated the two germline ends. This CDR3 reads CASSFGGRSYEQYF. DNA for the CDR3: TGTGCCAGCAGTTTTGGTGGGAGATCCTACGAGCAGTACTTC.

This chain uses TRBV28 with TRBJ2-2; D possibly corresponds to TRBD1 (5 bases). The CDR3 has 16 amino acids. Trimming stripped 6 bases from V and 4 bases from J, with 18 bases between. Germline-derived CDR1 and CDR2 are MDHEN and SYDVKM. CDR3 region: CASSPGHGDSTGELFF. Written as DNA, the CDR3 is TGTGCCAGCAGCCCTGGACACGGAGATAGCACCGGGGAGCTGTTTTTT.

The rearrangement links TRBV13 to TRBJ2-5, with 8 nucleotides matching TRBD2. V was pared by 1 base and J by 5 bases, with 3 bases of the junction left unmatched. The germline V gene has CDR1 PRHDT and CDR2 FYEKMQ (reference sequence). CDR3 size: 14 residues. CDR3 residues: CASSLERGLETQYF. In DNA form, the CDR3 reads TGTGCCAGCAGCTTAGAGCGGGGGTTGGAGACCCAGTACTTC.

The V gene is TRBV28, the J gene TRBJ1-6; D is possibly TRBD1 (6 bases). The CDR3 length is 13 residues. V dropped 4 bases and J dropped 8 bases, with 9 bases sitting between them. Germline lookup yields CDR1 MDHEN and CDR2 SYDVKM. The CDR3 here is CASSSWTDSPLHF. As DNA, the CDR3 is TGTGCCAGCAGTTCGTGGACAGATTCACCCCTCCACTTT.

This rearrangement joins TRBV30 to TRBJ1-2; unclear D gene. V lost 0 bases and J lost 3, with 5 bases in between. Germline V gene sequence: CDR1 GTSNPN, CDR2 SVGIG (reference sequence). CDR3 length equals 12 residues. Here the CDR3 reads CAWSVPDYGYTF. The CDR3 coding sequence is TGTGCCTGGAGTGTACCAGACTATGGCTACACCTTC.

This chain joins TRBV5-4 and TRBJ2-5; D uncertain. V shed 3 bases and J shed 2 bases, with 8 bases lying between them. Germline lookup yields CDR1 SGHNT and CDR2 YYREEE (reference sequence). The CDR3 loop spans 13 amino acids. The CDR3 here is CASSSAGQETQYF. CDR3 nucleotides: TGTGCCAGCAGCTCGGCAGGACAAGAGACCCAGTACTTC.

The chain couples TRBV19 to TRBJ2-3, with TRBD2 matching over 8 bases. The ends lost 4 bases at V and 2 bases at J; junction bases unmatched: 5. Germline values: CDR1 LNHDA, CDR2 SQIVND (reference sequence). There are 15 residues in the CDR3. The CDR3 bases are TGTGCCAGTAGTAGGGGACTAGAATTCACAGATACGCAGTATTTT. Amino acids: CASSRGLEFTDTQYF.

CDR3 sequence reads: CASKGEGRVLLEQYF. The CDR3 region has the DNA TGTGCCAGCAAGGGAGAAGGGAGGGTGTTGCTTGAGCAGTACTTC. The chain employs TRBV28 and TRBJ2-7, with 7 nucleotides matching TRBD2. The CDR3 is made up of 15 amino acids. With V trimmed by 7 bases and J by 7 bases, 16 bases remained unmatched. The germline V gene has CDR1 MDHEN and CDR2 SYDVKM.

This chain uses TRBV28 with TRBJ2-3; 7 positions agree with TRBD2. This CDR3 has 15 residues. With 7 bases clipped from V and 0 bases from J, the junction kept 7 bases outside the gene matches. Looked up from germline, CDR1 is MDHEN and CDR2 is SYDVKM. CDR3: CASMTSGVSTDTQYF. DNA for the CDR3: TGTGCCAGCATGACCAGCGGGGTTAGCACAGATACGCAGTATTTT.

This chain uses TRBV7-8 with TRBJ2-3; no reliable D call. The germline CDR1 and CDR2 sequences are SGHVS and FQNEAQ. The CDR3 contains 13 residues. Trimming left V 0 bases short and J 4 bases short, with 5 bases between. CDR3 region: CASSLARADTQYF. The CDR3 DNA reads TGTGCCAGCAGCTTAGCCCGGGCAGATACGCAGTATTTT.

The CDR3 loop is CASSYNVQRGDTDTQYF. The CDR3 DNA reads as TGTGCCAGCAGTTATAACGTTCAGCGGGGGGACACAGATACGCAGTATTTT. The chain joins TRBV2 to TRBJ2-3, with 9 bases that match TRBD2. The CDR3 extends over 17 amino acids. With V trimmed by 5 bases and J by 2 bases, 11 bases remained unmatched. Germline CDR1 SNHLY, CDR2 FYNNEI.

The CDR3 loop is CASSEYGGGEELFF. The CDR3 DNA follows: TGTGCCAGCAGTGAATACGGCGGCGGCGAGGAGCTGTTTTTT. This chain links TRBV25-1 with TRBJ2-2; no clear D gene. The germline gives CDR1 MGHDK, CDR2 SYGVNS. Deletions cut 0 bases from V and 10 bases from J, with 12 bases between. The CDR3 totals 14 residues.

The chain employs TRBV28 and TRBJ1-2; 8 bases agree with TRBD1. Germline values: CDR1 MDHEN, CDR2 SYDVKM. V shed 3 bases and J 5 bases; nucleotides not matched to a gene: 2. The CDR3 extends over 13 amino acids. CDR3 in amino acids: CASSLDRDYGYTF. The CDR3 bases are TGTGCCAGCAGTTTGGACAGGGATTATGGCTACACCTTC.

This chain uses TRBV4-1 with TRBJ1-5; D is ambiguous. This CDR3 has 15 amino acids. Germline values: CDR1 MGHRA, CDR2 YSYEKL. The V gene lost 4 bases and the J gene lost 2 bases, with 12 bases spanning the gap. The CDR3 protein is CASSRQYNRNQPQHF. The CDR3 coding sequence is TGCGCCAGCAGCCGGCAATACAACCGCAATCAGCCCCAGCATTTT.

The chain recombines TRBV6-1 with TRBJ1-2; no definite D call. Germline CDR1 MNHNS, CDR2 SASEGT. This CDR3 region has 12 residues. V lost 1 base, J lost 8 bases, and 8 bases lay in between. The CDR3 DNA is TGTGCCAGCAGTGAAGGCGGGGTCGGCTACACCTTC. Protein sequence: CASSEGGVGYTF.

The chain carries TRBV11-2 and TRBJ1-2, with unresolved D. The CDR3 is 15 amino acids. Germline lookup yields CDR1 SGHAT and CDR2 FQNNGV. V shed 1 base and J shed 4 bases, with 13 bases lying between them. DNA for the CDR3: TGTGCCAGCAGCTTAGGTTACCCCCTGGCCTATGGCTACACCTTC. This sequence encodes CASSLGYPLAYGYTF.

In DNA, the CDR3 is TGTGCCAGCAGTTTAAGGGGGGGGAGGCAGGGTCGAGCTTTCTTT. This translates into CASSLRGGRQGRAFF. The V call is TRBV28, the J call TRBJ1-1; weak D call: TRBD1 (6 bases). The ends were cut back, 2 bases at V and 10 bases at J, with 20 bases in the middle. This CDR3 is built from 15 residues. Per germline, CDR1 MDHEN and CDR2 SYDVKM.

This chain joins TRBV19 and TRBJ2-2, with D perhaps matching TRBD2 (7 bases). Germline CDR1 is LNHDA and CDR2 is SQIVND (reference sequence). V lost 3 bases, J lost 4 bases, and 12 bases lay in between. The CDR3 loop spans 15 amino acids. The CDR3 DNA reads TGTGCCAGTAGTATGGGGGGGGCGGTCACCGGGGAGCTGTTTTTT. Amino acids: CASSMGGAVTGELFF.

V usage is TRBV18 and J usage is TRBJ1-5; 10 positions match TRBD1. CDR1 and CDR2 from the germline V gene are KGHSH and LQKENI. This CDR3 spans 14 amino acids. J gave up 7 bases and V 2 bases, and 2 bases lay outside the gene matches. For the CDR3, the DNA is TGTGCCAGCTCACCAGACAGGGGGCCCCAGCCCCAGCATTTT. It encodes CASSPDRGPQPQHF.

The genes are TRBV5-4 and TRBJ2-7, with 8 bases lining up with TRBD2. The CDR3 is 16 amino acids. Germline loops: CDR1 SGHNT, CDR2 YYREEE (reference sequence). The junction had 16 bases not matched to a gene; V was cut back by 4 bases and J by 7 bases. CDR3 region: CASSLAGGGSTGEQYF. The CDR3 DNA reads as TGTGCCAGCAGCCTCGCGGGGGGCGGGAGCACGGGGGAGCAGTACTTC.

The rearrangement joins TRBV12-2 to TRBJ2-1; the table's D call TRBD2 went unverified against the DNA. TRBV12-2 is reported as a pseudogene. The CDR3 totals 11 residues. CDR3 coding DNA: TGTGCAAGTCGCTTAGTCGATGAGCAGTTCTTC. Its translation: CASRLVDEQFF.

The chain has TRBV11-2 and TRBJ1-6, with D maybe TRBD1 (6 bases). Germline values: CDR1 SGHAT, CDR2 FQNNGV. The V and J ends lost 8 bases and 0 bases respectively, with 14 bases between them. The CDR3 runs to 16 residues. This CDR3 reads CASGTTHTSYNSPLHF. DNA for the CDR3: TGTGCCAGCGGGACAACCCACACCTCCTATAATTCACCCCTCCACTTT.

This chain joins TRBV20-1 and TRBJ1-2; no reliable D call. Germline CDR1 DFQATT, CDR2 SNEGSKA (reference sequence). V gave up 3 bases and J gave up 6 bases, with 5 bases separating them. The CDR3 totals 10 residues. The CDR3, as DNA: TGCAGTGCTAGTGGGCATGGCTACACCTTC. Encoded protein: CSASGHGYTF.

The rearrangement links TRBV7-3 to TRBJ2-5; the D gene is possibly TRBD2 (6 bases). From germline, CDR1 is SGHTA and CDR2 FQGTGA. The CDR3 is made up of 15 amino acids. V lost 2 bases to trimming and J lost 1 base, with 11 bases between them. The CDR3 DNA sequence: TGTGCCAGCAGCTTACTCGGGGGATTCCAAGAGACCCAGTACTTC. Translation: CASSLLGGFQETQYF.

This chain links TRBV27 with TRBJ1-2; 9 bases align to TRBD1. V was pared by 6 bases and J by 6 bases, with 8 bases of the junction left unmatched. Germline CDR1 is MNHEY and CDR2 is SMNVEV (reference sequence). This CDR3 is 14 amino acids long. The CDR3 loop is CASRPTGGRDGYTF. The DNA for the CDR3 is TGTGCCAGCAGACCGACAGGGGGGAGGGATGGCTACACCTTC.

The chain links TRBV28 to TRBJ1-1, with TRBD1 matching over 7 bases. V lost 3 bases and J lost 0; bases outside the gene matches: 4. The germline gives CDR1 MDHEN, CDR2 SYDVKM. CDR3 length equals 15 residues. CDR3 loop: CASSLRTGMNTEAFF. In nucleotides, the CDR3 is TGTGCCAGCAGTTTGAGGACAGGCATGAACACTGAAGCTTTCTTT.

This chain uses TRBV7-2 with TRBJ2-3; 10 bases line up with TRBD2. The CDR3 is made up of 16 amino acids. From germline, CDR1 is SGHTA and CDR2 FQGNSA. The J segment lost 1 base and the V segment lost 5 bases, leaving 6 bases of the junction unmatched. The CDR3 coding sequence is TGTGCCAGCAGCCCTAGCGGGGGAGTTGGCACAGATACGCAGTATTTT. Protein product: CASSPSGGVGTDTQYF.

This chain connects TRBV19 to TRBJ1-1; the D gene is possibly TRBD1 (5 bases). Germline loops: CDR1 LNHDA, CDR2 SQIVND (reference sequence). Trimming removed 3 bases at V and 7 bases at J, with 18 bases between. CDR3 length equals 15 residues. The DNA of the CDR3 is TGTGCCAGTAGTATGTCCCCCAGGGTGAATGGTGAAGCTTTCTTT. Its protein is CASSMSPRVNGEAFF.

The V and J genes are TRBV5-8 and TRBJ1-6; D uncertain. Germline values: CDR1 SGHTS, CDR2 YDEGEE. The V end lost 0 bases, the J end lost 6 bases, and 4 bases lay between the germline ends. This CDR3 is built from 13 residues. The chain's CDR3 is CASSLDRNSPLHF. In DNA form, the CDR3 reads TGTGCCAGCAGCTTGGATCGTAATTCACCCCTCCACTTT.

This chain uses TRBV5-1 with TRBJ2-5, with D perhaps matching TRBD1 (6 bases). The germline V and J ends were trimmed by 0 bases and 2 bases, with 11 bases remaining between them. This CDR3 contains 15 residues. Looked up from germline, CDR1 is SGHRS and CDR2 is YFSETQ. The CDR3 protein is CASSLAGRGQETQYF. The DNA of the CDR3 is TGCGCCAGCAGCTTGGCCGGCAGGGGTCAAGAGACCCAGTACTTC.

This chain uses TRBV6-5 with TRBJ1-1, with no clear D. Trimming shortened V by 2 bases and J by 5 bases, and 9 bases separated the two germline ends. The CDR3 length is 13 residues. CDR1 and CDR2 (germline): MNHEY, SVGAGI. The CDR3, as DNA: TGTGCCAGCAGTTACCCTGGCGGGACTGAAGCTTTCTTT. Protein product: CASSYPGGTEAFF.